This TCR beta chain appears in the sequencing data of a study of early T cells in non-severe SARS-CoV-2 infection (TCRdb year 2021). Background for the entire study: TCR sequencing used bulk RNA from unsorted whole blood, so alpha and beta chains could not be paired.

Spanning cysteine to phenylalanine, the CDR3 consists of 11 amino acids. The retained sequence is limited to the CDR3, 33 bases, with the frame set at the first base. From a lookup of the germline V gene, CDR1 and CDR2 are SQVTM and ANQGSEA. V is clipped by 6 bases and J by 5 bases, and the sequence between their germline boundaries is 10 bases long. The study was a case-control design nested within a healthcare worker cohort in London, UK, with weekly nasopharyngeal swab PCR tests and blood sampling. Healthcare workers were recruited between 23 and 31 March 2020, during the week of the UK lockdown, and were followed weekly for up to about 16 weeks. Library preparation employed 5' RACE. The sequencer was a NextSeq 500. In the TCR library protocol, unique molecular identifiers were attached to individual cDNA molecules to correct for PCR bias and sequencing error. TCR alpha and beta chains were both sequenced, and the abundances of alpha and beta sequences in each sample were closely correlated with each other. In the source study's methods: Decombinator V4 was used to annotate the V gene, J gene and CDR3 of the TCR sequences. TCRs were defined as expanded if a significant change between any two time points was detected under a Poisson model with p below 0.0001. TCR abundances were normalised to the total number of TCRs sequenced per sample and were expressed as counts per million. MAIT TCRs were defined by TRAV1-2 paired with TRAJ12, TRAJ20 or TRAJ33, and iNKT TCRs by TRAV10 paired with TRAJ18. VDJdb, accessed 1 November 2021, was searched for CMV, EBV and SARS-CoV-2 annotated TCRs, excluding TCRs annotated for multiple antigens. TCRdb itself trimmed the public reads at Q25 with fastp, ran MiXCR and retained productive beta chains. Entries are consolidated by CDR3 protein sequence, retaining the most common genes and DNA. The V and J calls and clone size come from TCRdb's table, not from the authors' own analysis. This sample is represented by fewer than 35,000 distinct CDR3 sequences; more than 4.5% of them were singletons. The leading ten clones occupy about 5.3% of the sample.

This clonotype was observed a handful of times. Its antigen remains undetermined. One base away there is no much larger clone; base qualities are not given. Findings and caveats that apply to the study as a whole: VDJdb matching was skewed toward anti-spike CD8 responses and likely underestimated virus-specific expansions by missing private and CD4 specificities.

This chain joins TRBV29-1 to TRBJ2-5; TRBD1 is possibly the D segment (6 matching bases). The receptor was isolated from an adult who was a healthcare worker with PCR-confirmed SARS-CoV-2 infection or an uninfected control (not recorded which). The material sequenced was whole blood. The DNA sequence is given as TGCAGCGTGGGACATCGCGAGACCCAGTACTTC. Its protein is CSVGHRETQYF.